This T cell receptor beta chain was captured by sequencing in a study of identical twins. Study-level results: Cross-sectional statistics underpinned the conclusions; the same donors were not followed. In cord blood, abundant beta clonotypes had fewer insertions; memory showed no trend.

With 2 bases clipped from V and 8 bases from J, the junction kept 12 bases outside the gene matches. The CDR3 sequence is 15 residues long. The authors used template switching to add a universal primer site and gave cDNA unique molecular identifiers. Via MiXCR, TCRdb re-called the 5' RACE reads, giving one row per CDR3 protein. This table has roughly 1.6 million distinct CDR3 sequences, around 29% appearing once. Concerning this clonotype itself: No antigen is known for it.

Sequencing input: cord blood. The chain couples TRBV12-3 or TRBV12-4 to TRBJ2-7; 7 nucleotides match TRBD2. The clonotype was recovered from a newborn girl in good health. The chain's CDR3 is CASSLYSGRGDKQYF. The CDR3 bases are TGTGCCAGCAGTTTATATTCAGGGAGGGGCGACAAGCAGTACTTC.